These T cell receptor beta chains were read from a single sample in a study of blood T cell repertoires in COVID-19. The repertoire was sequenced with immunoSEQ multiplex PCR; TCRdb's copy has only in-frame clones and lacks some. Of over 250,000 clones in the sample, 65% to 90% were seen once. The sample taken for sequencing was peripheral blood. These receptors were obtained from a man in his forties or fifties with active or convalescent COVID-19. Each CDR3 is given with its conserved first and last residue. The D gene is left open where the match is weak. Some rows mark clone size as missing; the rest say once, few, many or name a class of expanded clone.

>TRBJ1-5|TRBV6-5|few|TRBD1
TGTGCCAGCAGTTTTATCACAGGGGAGGGCAATCAGCCCCAGCATTTT
CASSFITGEGNQPQHF
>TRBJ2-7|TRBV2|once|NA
TGTGCCAGCCAGGGGTCAAGGCGGTACGAGCAGTACTTC
CASQGSRRYEQYF
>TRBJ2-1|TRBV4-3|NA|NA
TGCGCCAGCAGCCAAAGGCGGGCCCGGGCGAATGAGCAGTTCTTC
CASSQRRARANEQFF
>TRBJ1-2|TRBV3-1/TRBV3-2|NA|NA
TGTGCCAGCAGCCCGCAGGGGAACTATGGCTACACCTTC
CASSPQGNYGYTF
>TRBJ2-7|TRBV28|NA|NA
TGTGCCAGCAGGAGTACCTACGAGCAGTACTTC
CASRSTYEQYF
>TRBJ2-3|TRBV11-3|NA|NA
TGTGCCAGCAGCCCTGGACAGCCCACAGATACGCAGTATTTT
CASSPGQPTDTQYF
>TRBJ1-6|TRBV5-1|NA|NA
TGCGCCAGCAGCTTGGGACAGGATAATTCACCCCTCCACTTT
CASSLGQDNSPLHF
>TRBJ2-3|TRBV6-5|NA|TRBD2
TGTGCCAGCAGCACCGGGACTAGCGGCACAGATACGCAGTATTTT
CASSTGTSGTDTQYF
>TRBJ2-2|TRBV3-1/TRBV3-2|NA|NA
TGTGCCAGCAGCCAAGAATTGTTCGCCGCAGGTTCCGGGGAGCTGTTTTTT
CASSQELFAAGSGELFF
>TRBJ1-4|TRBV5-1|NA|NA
TGCGCCAGCAGCCCCCGGGCAGGGCATGAAAAACTGTTTTTT
CASSPRAGHEKLFF
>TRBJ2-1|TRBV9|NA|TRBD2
TGTGCCAGCAGCCCGGGGACTAGCGGACCCCTGAATGAGCAGTTCTTC
CASSPGTSGPLNEQFF
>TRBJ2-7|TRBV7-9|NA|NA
TGTGCCAGCAGCTCCCTTCACGAGCAGTACTTC
CASSSLHEQYF
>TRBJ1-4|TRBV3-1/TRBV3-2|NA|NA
TGTGCCAGCAGCCCAGGCGGGTCCCCAAATGAAAAACTGTTTTTT
CASSPGGSPNEKLFF
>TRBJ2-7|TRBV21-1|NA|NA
TGTGCCAGCAGCAAATGGGTGGGGACAGCGCCAATATTTTCCTACGAGCAGTACTTC
CASSKWVGTAPIFSYEQYF
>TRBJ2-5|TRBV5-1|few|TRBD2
TGCGCCAGCAAAAGGACTCAGGGAGGGGAGACCCAGTACTTC
CASKRTQGGETQYF
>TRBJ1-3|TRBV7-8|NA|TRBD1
TGTGCCAGCAGCTCGACACAGGGGGCCGGGGACACCATATATTTT
CASSSTQGAGDTIYF
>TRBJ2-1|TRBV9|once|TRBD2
TGTGCCAGCAGCGTTTGGGGTGGCGGGAGGGCCGTGGGGAATGAGCAGTTCTTC
CASSVWGGGRAVGNEQFF
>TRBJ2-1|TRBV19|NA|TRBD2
TGTGCCAGTAGTATGGCGGGACTACAGACCCACAATGAGCAGTTCTTC
CASSMAGLQTHNEQFF
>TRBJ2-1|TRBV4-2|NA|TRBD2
TGTGCCAGCAGCCACCCCGGGGGGGATGAGCAGTTCTTC
CASSHPGGDEQFF
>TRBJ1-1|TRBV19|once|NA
TGTGCCAGTAGTCCCGGTGTACGGGGCACTGAAGCTTTCTTT
CASSPGVRGTEAFF
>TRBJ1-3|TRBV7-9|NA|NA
TGTGCCAGCAGCTTAGAAGGCAGGGGCGGAAACACCATATATTTT
CASSLEGRGGNTIYF
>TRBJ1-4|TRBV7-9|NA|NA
TGTGCCAGCAGCTTATCGGCGGTGGAACTGTTTTTT
CASSLSAVELFF
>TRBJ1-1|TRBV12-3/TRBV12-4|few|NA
TGTGCCAGCAGGGCGGGGAAGGGAGCTTTCTTT
CASRAGKGAFF
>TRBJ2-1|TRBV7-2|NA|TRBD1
TGTGCCAGCAGCCAATATACAGGGGCCAATGAGCAGTTCTTC
CASSQYTGANEQFF
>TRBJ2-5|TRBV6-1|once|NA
TGTGCCAGCAGTGATAGGACAACCCGGGAGACCCAGTACTTC
CASSDRTTRETQYF